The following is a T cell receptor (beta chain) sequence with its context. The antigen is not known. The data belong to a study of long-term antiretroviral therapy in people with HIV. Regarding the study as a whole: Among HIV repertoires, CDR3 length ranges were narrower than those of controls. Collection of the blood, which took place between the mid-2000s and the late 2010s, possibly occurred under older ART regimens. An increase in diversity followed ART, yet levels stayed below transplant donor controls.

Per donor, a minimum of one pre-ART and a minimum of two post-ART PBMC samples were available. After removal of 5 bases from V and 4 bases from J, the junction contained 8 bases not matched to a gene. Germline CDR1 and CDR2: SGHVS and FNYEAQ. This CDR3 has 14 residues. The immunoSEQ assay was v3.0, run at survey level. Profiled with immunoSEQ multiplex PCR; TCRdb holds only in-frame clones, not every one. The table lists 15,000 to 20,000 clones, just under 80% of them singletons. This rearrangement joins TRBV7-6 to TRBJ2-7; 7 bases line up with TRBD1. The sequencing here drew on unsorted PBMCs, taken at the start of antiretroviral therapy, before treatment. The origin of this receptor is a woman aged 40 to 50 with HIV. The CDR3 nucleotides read TGTGCCAGCAGCCCTCGGACAGGAAAATACGAGCAGTACTTC. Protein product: CASSPRTGKYEQYF.